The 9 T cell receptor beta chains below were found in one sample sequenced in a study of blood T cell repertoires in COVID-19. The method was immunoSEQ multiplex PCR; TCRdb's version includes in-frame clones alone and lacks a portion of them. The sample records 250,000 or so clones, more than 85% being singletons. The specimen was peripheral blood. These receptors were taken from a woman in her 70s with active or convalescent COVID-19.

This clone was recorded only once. In DNA, the CDR3 is TGTGCCAGTAGTATCGGGACTAGCTCAGATACGCAGTATTTT. Translating it yields CASSIGTSSDTQYF. This sequence joins TRBV19 and TRBJ2-3; 9 bases are shared with TRBD2. V was clipped by 3 bases and J by 4 bases; unmatched bases: 2. The CDR3 is 14 residues long. CDR1 LNHDA and CDR2 SQIVND come from the germline V gene (reference sequence).

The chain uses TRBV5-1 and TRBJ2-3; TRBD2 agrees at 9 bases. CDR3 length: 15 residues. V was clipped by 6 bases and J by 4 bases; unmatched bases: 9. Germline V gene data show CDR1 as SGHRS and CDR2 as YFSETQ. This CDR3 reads CASMASGDVADTQYF. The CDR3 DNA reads TGCGCCAGCATGGCTAGCGGGGATGTGGCAGATACGCAGTATTTT.

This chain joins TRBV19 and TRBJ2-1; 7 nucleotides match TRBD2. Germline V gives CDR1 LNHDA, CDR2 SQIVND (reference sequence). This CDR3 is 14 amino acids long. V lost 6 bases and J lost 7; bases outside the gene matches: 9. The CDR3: CASRNPGGLNEQFF. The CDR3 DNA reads TGTGCCAGTAGAAACCCGGGGGGATTGAATGAGCAGTTCTTC.

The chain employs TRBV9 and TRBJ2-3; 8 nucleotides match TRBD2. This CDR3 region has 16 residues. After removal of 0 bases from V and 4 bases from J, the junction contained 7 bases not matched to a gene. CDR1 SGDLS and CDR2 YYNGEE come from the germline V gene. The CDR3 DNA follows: TGTGCCAGCAGCGTAGGTTGGCGGGGGGTGTCAGATACGCAGTATTTT. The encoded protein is CASSVGWRGVSDTQYF. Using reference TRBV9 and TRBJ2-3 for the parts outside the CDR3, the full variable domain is DSGVTQTPKHLITATGQRVTLRCSPRSGDLSVYWYQQSLDQGLQFLIQYYNGEERAKGNILERFSAQQFPDLHSELNLSSLELGDSALYFCASSVGWRGVSDTQYFGPGTRLTVL.

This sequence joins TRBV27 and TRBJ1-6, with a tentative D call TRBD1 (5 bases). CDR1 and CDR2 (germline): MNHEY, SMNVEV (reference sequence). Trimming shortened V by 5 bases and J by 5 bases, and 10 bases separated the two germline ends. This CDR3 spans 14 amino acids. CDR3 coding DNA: TGTGCCAGCAGTACTCGACAGAATAATTCACCCCTCCACTTT. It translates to CASSTRQNNSPLHF.

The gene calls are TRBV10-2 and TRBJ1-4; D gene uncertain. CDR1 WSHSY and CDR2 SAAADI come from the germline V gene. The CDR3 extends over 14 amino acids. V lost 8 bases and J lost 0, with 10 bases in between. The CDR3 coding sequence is TGCGCCAGCGGCTTACAAGCAACTAATGAAAAACTGTTTTTT. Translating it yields CASGLQATNEKLFF.

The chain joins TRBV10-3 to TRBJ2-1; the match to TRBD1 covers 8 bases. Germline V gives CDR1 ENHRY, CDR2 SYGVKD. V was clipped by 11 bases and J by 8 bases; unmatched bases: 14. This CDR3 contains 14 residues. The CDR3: CASNAWQGADEQFF. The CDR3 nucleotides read TGTGCCTCTAATGCCTGGCAGGGGGCAGATGAGCAGTTCTTC.

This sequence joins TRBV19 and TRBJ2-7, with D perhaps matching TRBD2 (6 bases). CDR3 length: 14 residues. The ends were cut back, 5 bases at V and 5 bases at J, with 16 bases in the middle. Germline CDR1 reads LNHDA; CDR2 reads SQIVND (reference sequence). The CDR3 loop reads CASSAFGGIDEQYF. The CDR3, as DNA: TGTGCCAGTAGTGCATTCGGGGGTATAGACGAGCAGTACTTC.

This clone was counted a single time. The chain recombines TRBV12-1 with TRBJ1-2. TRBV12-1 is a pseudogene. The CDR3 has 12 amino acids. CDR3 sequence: CAPYQAHYGYTF. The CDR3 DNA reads TGTGCCCCCTATCAAGCACACTATGGCTACACCTTC.